Each of the 2 T cell receptor beta chains below was sequenced from the same sample in a study of cytomegalovirus exposure and HLA in healthy donors (dated by TCRdb to between 2016 and 2019). The library was obtained by the immunoSEQ multiplex PCR assay. The multiplex PCR relied on a mix of 60 forward primers for TCR Vbeta segments and 13 reverse primers for TCR Jbeta segments. Here the immuneACCESS table is served through TCRdb, limited to in-frame sequences with V and J called. Missing clones are a known gap in these copies; in checked studies unresolved V genes cover under half, and the rest lacks a known reason. Recorded for this sample are under 250,000 clones; approximately 80% of them occurred a single time. The ten largest clones take up 3.8% of the sample. Sequences were obtained from PBMCs. The receptors originated from a male donor in good health and CMV-seronegative.

The chain combines TRBV7-9 with TRBJ1-6; D is unresolved. The CDR3 covers 13 residues. Germline V CDR1 and CDR2: SEHNR, FQNEAQ (reference sequence). Trimming pared 5 bases from V and 6 bases from J, leaving 8 bases between. CDR3 sequence reads: CASSQASNSPLHF. In nucleotides, the CDR3 is TGTGCCAGCAGCCAAGCGTCTAATTCACCCCTCCACTTT.

In DNA form, the CDR3 reads TGTGCCAGTAACCCAGGGAATAGCAATCAGCCCCAGCATTTT. Encoded protein: CASNPGNSNQPQHF. The chain is built from TRBV19 and TRBJ1-5; possibly TRBD1 for D (5 bases). CDR1 and CDR2 (germline): LNHDA, SQIVND (reference sequence). The V and J ends lost 7 bases and 0 bases respectively, with 10 bases between them. CDR3 length: 14 residues.